This T cell receptor beta chain was sequenced for a study of regulatory T cells in long-lasting Graves disease. Study-wide results and limits: Lower TCR diversity was seen in persistent Graves' patients than in newly diagnosed ones.

The CDR3 length is 13 residues. Germline V gives CDR1 SGHNT, CDR2 YENEEA. Time point denoted: newly diagnosed GD, antithyroid drugs for less than 3 months. RNA from PBMCs was the source of the TCR library. As to this clonotype: The target antigen is unknown. A much larger clonotype is one base distant, so this may be a read error.

Building the TCR beta libraries relied on iRepertoire HTBI primers, and CDR3 regions underwent Arm-PCR. Each CDR3 protein is one row after TCRdb ran MiXCR on the multiplex PCR reads. Here the sample spans over 300,000 distinct CDR3 sequences, 15% to 19% being singletons. This TCR came from a female donor with Graves disease. V usage is TRBV11-3 and J usage is TRBJ1-3, with D unclear. Sequencing used peripheral blood mononuclear cells (PBMCs), obtained at new diagnosis, from a patient treated with antithyroid drugs. The CDR3 sequence is CGSSSFSGNTIYF. The CDR3 DNA sequence: TGTGGCAGCAGCTCCTTCTCTGGAAACACCATATATTTT. The complete variable domain, with remaining parts taken from reference TRBV11-3 and TRBJ1-3, reads EAGVVQSPRYKIIEKKQPVAFWCNPISGHNTLYWYLQNLGQGPELLIRYENEEAVDDSQLPKDRFSAERLKGVDSTLKIQPAELGDSAVYLCGSSSFSGNTIYFGEGSWLTVV.